This section outlines one T cell receptor (beta chain) sequence together with its context. The antigen remains undetermined. This sample was included in a study of a mutant IDH1 vaccine in newly diagnosed glioma. Here immunoSEQ multiplex PCR was the method, and the copy in TCRdb shows in-frame clones only, minus some. The sample records roughly 57,000 clones, over 75% being singletons. Indicated time point: week 11, during vaccination. Each dose delivered 300 ug of mutant IDH1 20-mer peptide subcutaneously with imiquimod. Germline loops: CDR1 SGHTS, CDR2 YDEGEE. The junction had 11 bases not matched to a gene; V was cut back by 0 bases and J by 5 bases. CDR3 size: 17 residues.

This TCR was recovered from a man in his forties with glioma. Source: PBMCs, taken from a glioma patient whose treatment included an IDH1 peptide vaccine. The J gene is TRBJ2-1, the V gene TRBV5-8; 7 bases map to TRBD2. Here the CDR3 DNA reads TGTGCCAGCAGCTTGGCACTAGCGCCATGGGGGAACAATGAGCAGTTCTTC. It specifies CASSLALAPWGNNEQFF. Supplemented by reference TRBV5-8 and TRBJ2-1, the full variable domain reads EAGVTQSPTHLIKTRGQQATLRCSPISGHTSVYWYQQALGLGLQFLLWYDEGEERNRGNFPPRFSGRQFPNYSSELNVNALELEDSALYLCASSLALAPWGNNEQFFGPGTRLTVL.